Listed here are 2 T cell receptor beta chains from one sample, sequenced in a study of OX40 agonist ivuxolimab in advanced cancers. TCRdb's copy holds only in-frame clones and misses some; the assay was immunoSEQ multiplex PCR. The sample consists of roughly 24,000 clones, 80% to 85% of them appearing once. The source material was CD4+ or CD8+ T cells sorted from blood, sampled in a trial of the OX40 agonist ivuxolimab. The origin of the receptors is an adult with an advanced solid tumor such as melanoma, head and neck, liver or kidney cancer.

This sequence joins TRBV5-1 and TRBJ2-5; 7 bases match TRBD2. With V trimmed by 0 bases and J by 1 base, 0 bases remained unmatched. This CDR3 is 14 amino acids long. CDR1 SGHRS and CDR2 YFSETQ come from the germline V gene. The DNA of the CDR3 is TGCGCCAGCAGCTTGGCTAGCGGCCAAGAGACCCAGTACTTC. Its protein product is CASSLASGQETQYF.

The gene calls are TRBV15 and TRBJ2-7; D unresolved. Germline CDR1 and CDR2: LNHNV and YYDKDF (reference sequence). The CDR3 runs 16 residues. V was cut by 1 base and J by 0 bases, with 13 bases left in between. DNA for the CDR3: TGTGCCACCAGCAGAGGCTGGCCCTCAAGCTCCTACGAGCAGTACTTC. Its protein is CATSRGWPSSSYEQYF. The whole variable domain, filled in from reference TRBV15 and TRBJ2-7, reads DAMVIQNPRYQVTQFGKPVTLSCSQTLNHNVMYWYQQKSSQAPKLLFHYYDKDFNNEADTPDNFQSRRPNTSFCFLDIRSPGLGDTAMYLCATSRGWPSSSYEQYFGPGTRLTVT.